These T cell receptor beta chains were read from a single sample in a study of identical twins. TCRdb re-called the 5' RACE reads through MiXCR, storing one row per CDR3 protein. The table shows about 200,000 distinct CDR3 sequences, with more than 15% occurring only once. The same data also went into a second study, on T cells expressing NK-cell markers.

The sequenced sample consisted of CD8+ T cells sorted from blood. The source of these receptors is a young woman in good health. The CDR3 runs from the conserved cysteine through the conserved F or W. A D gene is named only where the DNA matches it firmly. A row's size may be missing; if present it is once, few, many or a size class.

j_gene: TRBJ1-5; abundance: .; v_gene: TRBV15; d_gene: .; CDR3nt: TGTGCCACCAGCAGAGAGGGGGGCAATCAGCCCCAGCATTTT; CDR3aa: CATSREGGNQPQHF
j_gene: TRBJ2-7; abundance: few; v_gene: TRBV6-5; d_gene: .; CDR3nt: TGTGCCAGCAGTTACGGCGTAGGGGCCGCCTACGAGCAGTACTTC; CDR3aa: CASSYGVGAAYEQYF
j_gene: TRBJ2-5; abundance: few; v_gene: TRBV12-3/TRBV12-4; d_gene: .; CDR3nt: TGTGCCAGCAGACTCACTGGGGGGCTCCAAGAGACCCAGTACTTC; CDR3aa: CASRLTGGLQETQYF
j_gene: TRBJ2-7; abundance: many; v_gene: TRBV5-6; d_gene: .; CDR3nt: TGTGCCAGCAGCTTGGGCGGATACGAGCAGTACTTC; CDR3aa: CASSLGGYEQYF
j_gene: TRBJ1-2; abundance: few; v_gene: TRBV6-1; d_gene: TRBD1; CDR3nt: TGTGCCGCCGGGACAGGCTACGCCTATGGCTACACCTTC; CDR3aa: CAAGTGYAYGYTF
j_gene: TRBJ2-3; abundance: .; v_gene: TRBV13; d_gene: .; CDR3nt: TGTGCCAGCAGCCCGGCCGGGAAATCGCTAGATACGCAGTATTTT; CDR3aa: CASSPAGKSLDTQYF
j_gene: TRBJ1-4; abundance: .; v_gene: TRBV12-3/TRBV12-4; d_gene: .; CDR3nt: TGTGCCAGCAGTTTGCTTTCGCAGGAAAAACTGTTTTTT; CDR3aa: CASSLLSQEKLFF
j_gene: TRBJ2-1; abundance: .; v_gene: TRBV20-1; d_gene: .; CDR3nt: TGCAGTGCTAAAGACACGGGAGTGGGTGAGCAGTTCTTC; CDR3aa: CSAKDTGVGEQFF
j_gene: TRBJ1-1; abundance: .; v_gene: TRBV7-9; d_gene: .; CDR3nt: TGTGCCAGCAGCTCCCACGGGGAGGACAGTGAAGCTTTCTTT; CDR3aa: CASSSHGEDSEAFF
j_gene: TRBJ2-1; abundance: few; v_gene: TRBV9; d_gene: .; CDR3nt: TGTGCCAGCAGCGCCCTCCCAGGCCCCCTGAATGAGCAGTTCTTC; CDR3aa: CASSALPGPLNEQFF
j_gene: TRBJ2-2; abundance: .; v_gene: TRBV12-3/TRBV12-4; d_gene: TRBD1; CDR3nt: TGTGCCAGCAGTTCCACAGGGGGCGGGACCGGGGAGCTGTTTTTT; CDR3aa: CASSSTGGGTGELFF
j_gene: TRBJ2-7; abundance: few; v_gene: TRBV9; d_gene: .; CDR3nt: TGTGCCAGCAGCGTAGAGGCAGCCCGGATCGACGAGCAGTACTTC; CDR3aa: CASSVEAARIDEQYF
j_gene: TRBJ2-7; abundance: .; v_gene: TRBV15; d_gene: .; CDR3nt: TGTGCCACCGCCAGCCCGGACAGCTACGAGCAGTACTTC; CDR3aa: CATASPDSYEQYF
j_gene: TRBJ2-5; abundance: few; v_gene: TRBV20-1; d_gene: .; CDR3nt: TGCAGTGCTAGCCCCGATACCGGGACCCTAGGGACCCAGTACTTC; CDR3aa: CSASPDTGTLGTQYF
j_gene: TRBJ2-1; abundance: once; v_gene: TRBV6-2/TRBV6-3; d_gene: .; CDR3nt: TGTGCCAGCAGTTTCGGCGTTAGTGAGCAGTTCTTC; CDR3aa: CASSFGVSEQFF
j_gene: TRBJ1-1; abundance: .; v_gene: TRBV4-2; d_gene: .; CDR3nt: TGTGCCAGCAGCCAAGAACAGGGACCATGGACTGAAGCTTTCTTT; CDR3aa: CASSQEQGPWTEAFF
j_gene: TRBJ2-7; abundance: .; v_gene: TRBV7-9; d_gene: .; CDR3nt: TGTGCCAGCAGCTTAAATGAGGGCCGCTCCTACGAGCAGTACTTC; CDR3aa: CASSLNEGRSYEQYF
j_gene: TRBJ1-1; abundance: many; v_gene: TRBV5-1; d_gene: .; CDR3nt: TGCGCCAGCAGCTTGTCCCAAACGGTCCGGGGGGGCACTGAAGCTTTCTTT; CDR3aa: CASSLSQTVRGGTEAFF
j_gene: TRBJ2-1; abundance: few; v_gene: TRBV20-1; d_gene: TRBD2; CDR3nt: TGCAGTGCTAGAGATCGAAGCGGGAGGGCTATTGAGCAGTTCTTC; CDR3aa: CSARDRSGRAIEQFF
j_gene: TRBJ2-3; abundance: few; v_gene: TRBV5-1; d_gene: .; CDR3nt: TGCGCCAGCAGCTTGGAGGGGGGCCCAGATACGCAGTATTTT; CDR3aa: CASSLEGGPDTQYF
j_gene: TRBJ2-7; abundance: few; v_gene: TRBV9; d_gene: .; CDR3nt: TGTGCCAGCAGCGTCGGGACAATCCACGAGCAGTACTTC; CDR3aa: CASSVGTIHEQYF
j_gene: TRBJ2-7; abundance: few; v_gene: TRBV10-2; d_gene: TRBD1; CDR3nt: TGCGCCAGCAGGGAGCAGGGGGCTTACGAGCAGTACTTC; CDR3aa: CASREQGAYEQYF
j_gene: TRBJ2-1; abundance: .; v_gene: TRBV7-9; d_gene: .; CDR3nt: TGTGCCAGCAGCTTATGGGGCTACAATGAGCAGTTCTTC; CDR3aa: CASSLWGYNEQFF
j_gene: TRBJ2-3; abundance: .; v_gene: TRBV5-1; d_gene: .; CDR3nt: TGCGCCAGCAGTTTTTACACCACAGATACGCGGTATTTT; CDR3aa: CASSFYTTDTRYF
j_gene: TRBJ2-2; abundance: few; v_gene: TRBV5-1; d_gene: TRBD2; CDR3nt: TGCGCCAGCAGCTCCCCAGCGGGGTTCGCCGGGGAGCTGTTTTTT; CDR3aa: CASSSPAGFAGELFF
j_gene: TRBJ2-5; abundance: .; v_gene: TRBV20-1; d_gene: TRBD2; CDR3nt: TGCAGTGCTAGATCCGCCCCCAGCCTAGCGGGAGGAGGAAAAGAGACCCAGTACTTC; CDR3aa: CSARSAPSLAGGGKETQYF
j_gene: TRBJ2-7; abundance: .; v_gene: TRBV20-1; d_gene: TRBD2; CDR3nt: TGCAGTGCTAGAGAAGTACTAGCGGGGGACTCCTACGAGCAGTACTTC; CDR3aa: CSAREVLAGDSYEQYF